One T cell receptor (beta chain) is described in this entry. What it binds is unknown. Clones were sequenced by immunoSEQ multiplex PCR, and TCRdb holds only the in-frame ones, with some missing. Among 150,000 to 180,000 clones listed, about nine tenths were seen once. CDR1 MNHEY and CDR2 SVGEGT come from the germline V gene. V lost 5 bases, J lost 2 bases, and 3 bases lay in between. The length of the CDR3 is 11 residues. This sample was taken from a study of T cell responses to AZD1222 COVID-19 vaccine. Broader study findings: Repertoire sampling happened only post peak T cell response. Only a handful of AZD1222 recipients, several in all, had baseline seropositivity. Spike-spanning, vaccine-associated CD4 TCRs were dominant at 160-218 and 743-854.

This TCR was recovered from an adult in good health. The material sequenced was peripheral blood, taken on day 0 of MenACWY control vaccination. The V call is TRBV6-2 or TRBV6-3, the J call TRBJ2-5; D gene unclear. CDR3 amino acids: CASSLQETQYF. In DNA, the CDR3 is TGTGCCAGCAGTCTACAAGAGACCCAGTACTTC.